Sequencing of this T cell receptor beta chain was carried out in a study of T cell changes during pregnancy in multiple sclerosis. Between the trimmed V and J ends, which lost 1 base and 6 bases, there was a span of 11 bases. Germline V CDR1 and CDR2: SGHAT, FQNNGV. CDR3 length equals 14 residues. Measured with immunoSEQ multiplex PCR; TCRdb has only the in-frame clones, and not every one. The table lists about 38,000 clones, around 90% of them singletons. This receptor was identified in a female donor in good health, enrolled as a control in a pregnancy study. The V gene is TRBV11-2, the J gene TRBJ2-3, with a weak D call TRBD1 (6 bases). The sequencing here drew on CD4+ T cells from peripheral blood mononuclear cells, taken after pregnancy. DNA for the CDR3: TGTGCCAGCAGCTTAGGATCAGGGGAGGATACGCAGTATTTT. Its translation is CASSLGSGEDTQYF. The complete variable domain, with remaining parts taken from reference TRBV11-2 and TRBJ2-3, reads EAGVAQSPRYKIIEKRQSVAFWCNPISGHATLYWYQQILGQGPKLLIQFQNNGVVDDSQLPKDRFSAERLKGVDSTLKIQPAKLEDSAVYLCASSLGSGEDTQYFGPGTRLTVL.